This T cell receptor beta chain is from a study of T cells in narcolepsy. About the study: Donors had narcolepsy type 1 or type 2, or were healthy controls. Study-wide points: Comparing one patient's CSF and blood CD4+ clonotypes highlighted HCRT- and TRIB2-specific autoreactive clonotypes. Autoreactive clonotypes reportedly recurred in blood of same and different patients, not controls.

Using immunoSEQ multiplex PCR, the repertoire was profiled, and TCRdb retains in-frame clones only, with some absent. This table has more than 25,000 clones, 70% to 80% appearing once. Points on this clone: Antigen: not known.

Germline V lookup: CDR1 MNHEY, CDR2 SVGAGI. The CDR3 spans 12 residues. Trimming removed 6 bases at V and 8 bases at J, with 13 bases between. The TCR comes from a human donor in good health. Sequenced material: memory (CD45RA-) CD4+ T cells from blood. This chain joins TRBV6-5 and TRBJ1-1, with D tentatively TRBD1 (6 bases). The CDR3 here is CASSDRTAEAFF. CDR3 bases: TGTGCCAGCAGCGACCGGACAGCCGAAGCTTTCTTT.